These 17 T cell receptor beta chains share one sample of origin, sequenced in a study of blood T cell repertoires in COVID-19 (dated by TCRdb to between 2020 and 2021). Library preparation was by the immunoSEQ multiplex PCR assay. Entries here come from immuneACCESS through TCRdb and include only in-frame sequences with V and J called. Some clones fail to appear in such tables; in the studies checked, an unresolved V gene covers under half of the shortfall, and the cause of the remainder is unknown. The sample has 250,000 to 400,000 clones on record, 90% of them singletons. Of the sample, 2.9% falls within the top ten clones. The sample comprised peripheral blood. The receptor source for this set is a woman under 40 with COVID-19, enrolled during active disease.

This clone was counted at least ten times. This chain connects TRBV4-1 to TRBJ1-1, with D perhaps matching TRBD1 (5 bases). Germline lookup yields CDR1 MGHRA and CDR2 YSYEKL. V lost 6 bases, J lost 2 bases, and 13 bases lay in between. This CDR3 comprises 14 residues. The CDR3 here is CASRGLLRNTEAFF. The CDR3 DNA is TGCGCCAGCAGGGGACTTTTGCGAAACACTGAAGCTTTCTTT.

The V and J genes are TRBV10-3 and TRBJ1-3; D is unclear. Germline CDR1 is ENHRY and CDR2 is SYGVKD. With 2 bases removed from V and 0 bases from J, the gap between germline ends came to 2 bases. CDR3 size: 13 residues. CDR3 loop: CAISERSGNTIYF. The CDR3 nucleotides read TGTGCCATCAGTGAGCGCTCTGGAAACACCATATATTTT.

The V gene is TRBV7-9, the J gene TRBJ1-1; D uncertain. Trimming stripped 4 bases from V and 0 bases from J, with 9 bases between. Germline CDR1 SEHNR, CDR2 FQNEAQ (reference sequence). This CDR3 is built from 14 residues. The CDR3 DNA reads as TGTGCCAGCAGCTCCAGTATAATGAACACTGAAGCTTTCTTT. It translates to CASSSSIMNTEAFF. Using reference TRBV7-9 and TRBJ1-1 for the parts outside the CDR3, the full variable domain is DTGVSQNPRHKITKRGQNVTFRCDPISEHNRLYWYRQTLGQGPEFLTYFQNEAQLEKSRLLSDRFSAERPKGSFSTLEIQRTEQGDSAMYLCASSSSIMNTEAFFGQGTRLTVV.

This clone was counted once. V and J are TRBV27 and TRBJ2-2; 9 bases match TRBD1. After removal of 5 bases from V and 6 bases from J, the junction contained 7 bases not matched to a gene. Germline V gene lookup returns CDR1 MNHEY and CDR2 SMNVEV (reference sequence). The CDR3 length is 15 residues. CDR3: CASSVGDRVSGELFF. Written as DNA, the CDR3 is TGTGCCAGCAGTGTGGGGGACAGGGTGTCCGGGGAGCTGTTTTTT.

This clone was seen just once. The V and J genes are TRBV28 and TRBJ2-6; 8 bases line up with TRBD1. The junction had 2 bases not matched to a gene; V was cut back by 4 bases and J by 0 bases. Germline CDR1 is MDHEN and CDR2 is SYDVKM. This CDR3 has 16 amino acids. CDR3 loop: CASSSGGNSGANVLTF. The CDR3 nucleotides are TGTGCCAGCAGTTCAGGGGGCAACTCTGGGGCCAACGTCCTGACTTTC. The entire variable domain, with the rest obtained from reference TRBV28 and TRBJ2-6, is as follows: DVKVTQSSRYLVKRTGEKVFLECVQDMDHENMFWYRQDPGLGLRLIYFSYDVKMKEKGDIPEGYSVSREKKERFSLILESASTNQTSMYLCASSSGGNSGANVLTFGAGSRLTVL.

CDR3 in amino acids: CASSLDGQLNQPQHF. As DNA, the CDR3 is TGCGCCAGCAGCTTGGACGGACAGCTCAATCAGCCCCAGCATTTT. V gene TRBV5-1 combines with J gene TRBJ1-5, with D possibly TRBD1 on 6 matching bases. Looked up from germline, CDR1 is SGHRS and CDR2 is YFSETQ. There are 15 residues in the CDR3. V lost 0 bases to trimming and J lost 3 bases, with 10 bases between them. Full variable domain (missing parts from reference TRBV5-1 and TRBJ1-5): KAGVTQTPRYLIKTRGQQVTLSCSPISGHRSVSWYQQTPGQGLQFLFEYFSETQRNKGNFPGRFSGRQFSNSRSEMNVSTLELGDSALYLCASSLDGQLNQPQHFGDGTRLSIL.

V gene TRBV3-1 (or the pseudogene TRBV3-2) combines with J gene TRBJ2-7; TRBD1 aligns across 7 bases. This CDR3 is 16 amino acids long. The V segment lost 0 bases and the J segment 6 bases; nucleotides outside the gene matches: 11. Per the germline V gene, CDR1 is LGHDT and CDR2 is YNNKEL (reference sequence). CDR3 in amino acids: CASSQDPHRGRSEQYF. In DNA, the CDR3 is TGTGCCAGCAGCCAAGATCCTCACAGGGGAAGGAGCGAGCAGTACTTC.

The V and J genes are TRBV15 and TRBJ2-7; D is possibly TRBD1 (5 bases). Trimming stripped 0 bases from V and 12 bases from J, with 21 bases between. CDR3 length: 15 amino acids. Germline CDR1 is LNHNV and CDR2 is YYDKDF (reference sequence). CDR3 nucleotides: TGTGCCACCAGCAGAGATGGGGCAATTTTCAGTCCCCGGTACTTC. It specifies CATSRDGAIFSPRYF.

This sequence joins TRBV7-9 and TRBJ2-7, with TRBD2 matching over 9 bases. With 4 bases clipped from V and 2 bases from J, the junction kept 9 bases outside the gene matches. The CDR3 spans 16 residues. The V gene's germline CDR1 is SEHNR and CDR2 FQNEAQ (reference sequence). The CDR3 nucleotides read TGTGCCAGCAGCTCACCTCGGGTAGCGGGGGCCTACGAGCAGTACTTC. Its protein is CASSSPRVAGAYEQYF.

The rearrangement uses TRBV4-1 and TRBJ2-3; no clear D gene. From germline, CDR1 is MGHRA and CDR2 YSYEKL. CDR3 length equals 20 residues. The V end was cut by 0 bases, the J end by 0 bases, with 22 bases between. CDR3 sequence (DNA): TGCGCCAGCAGCCAAGACCAGAGGAGCCGCGGCGGTCCTAGCACAGATACGCAGTATTTT. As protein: CASSQDQRSRGGPSTDTQYF.

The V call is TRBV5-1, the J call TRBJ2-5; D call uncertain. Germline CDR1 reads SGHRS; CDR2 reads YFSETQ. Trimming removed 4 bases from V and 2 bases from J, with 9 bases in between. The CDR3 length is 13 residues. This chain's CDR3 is CASSSEGQETQYF. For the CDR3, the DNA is TGCGCCAGCAGCAGCGAAGGTCAAGAGACCCAGTACTTC.

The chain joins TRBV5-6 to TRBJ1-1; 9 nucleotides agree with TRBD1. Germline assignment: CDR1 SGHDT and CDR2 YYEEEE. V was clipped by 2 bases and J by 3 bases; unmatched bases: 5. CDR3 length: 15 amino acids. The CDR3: CASSLGTGSHTEAFF. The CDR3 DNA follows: TGTGCCAGCAGCTTAGGGACAGGGAGCCACACTGAAGCTTTCTTT.

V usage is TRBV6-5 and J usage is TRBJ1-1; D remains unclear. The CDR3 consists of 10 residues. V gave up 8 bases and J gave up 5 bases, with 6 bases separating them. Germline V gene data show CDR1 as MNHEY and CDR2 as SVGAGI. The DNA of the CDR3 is TGTGCCAGCGGGAGGACTGAAGCTTTCTTT. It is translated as CASGRTEAFF.

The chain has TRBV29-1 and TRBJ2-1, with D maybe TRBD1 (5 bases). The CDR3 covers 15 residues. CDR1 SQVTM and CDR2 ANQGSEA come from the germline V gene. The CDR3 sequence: CSTGLGSFSYNEQFF. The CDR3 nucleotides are TGCAGTACAGGTTTAGGCTCCTTCTCCTACAATGAGCAGTTCTTC.

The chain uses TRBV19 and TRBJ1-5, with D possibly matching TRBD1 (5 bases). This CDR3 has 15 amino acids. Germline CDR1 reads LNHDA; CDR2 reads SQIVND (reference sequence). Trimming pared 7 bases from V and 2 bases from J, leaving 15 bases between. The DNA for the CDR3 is TGTGCCAGTACTGGAGGGGATCGAGGCAATCAGCCCCAGCATTTT. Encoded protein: CASTGGDRGNQPQHF.

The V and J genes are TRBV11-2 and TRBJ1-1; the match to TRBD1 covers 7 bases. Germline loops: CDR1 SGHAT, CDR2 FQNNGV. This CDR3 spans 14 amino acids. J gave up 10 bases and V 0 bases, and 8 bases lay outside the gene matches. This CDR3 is CASSLDGDRVGAFF. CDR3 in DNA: TGTGCCAGCAGCTTAGATGGCGACAGGGTTGGAGCTTTCTTT.

The CDR3 spells CASSLGNSGIQETQYF. The DNA for the CDR3 is TGTGCCAGCAGCTTAGGAAATAGCGGAATCCAAGAGACCCAGTACTTC. This chain joins TRBV11-3 and TRBJ2-5; tentatively, D is TRBD2 (6 bases). V was trimmed by 1 base and J by 1 base, leaving 13 bases between them. The CDR3 length is 16 residues. Germline CDR1 reads SGHNT; CDR2 reads YENEEA.